A single sample is the source of the 28 T cell receptor beta chains below, sequenced in a study of blood T cell repertoires in COVID-19. TCRdb's copy holds only in-frame clones and misses some; the assay was immunoSEQ multiplex PCR. The repertoire consists of roughly 240,000 clones, with approximately 89% occurring once and the leading ten covering under 2%. Sample: peripheral blood. Source of these receptors: a woman aged 60-70 years who had recovered from COVID-19.

The sample holds a few counts of this clone. The rearrangement uses TRBV4-1 and TRBJ2-5; TRBD2 might be the D (6 bases). V was cut by 2 bases and J by 4 bases, with 11 bases left in between. Germline values: CDR1 MGHRA, CDR2 YSYEKL. The CDR3 totals 14 residues. CDR3 in amino acids: CASSQSLARETQYF. CDR3 in DNA: TGCGCCAGCAGCCAATCACTAGCAAGAGAGACCCAGTACTTC.

Comment on this clone: Other DNA sequences in the same sample also yield this CDR3. The gene calls are TRBV5-1 and TRBJ2-7; 8 positions match TRBD2. Germline assignment: CDR1 SGHRS and CDR2 YFSETQ. This CDR3 has 15 amino acids. Trimming at V came to 0 bases and at J to 1 base, leaving 3 bases not matched to a gene. Written as DNA, the CDR3 is TGCGCCAGCAGCTTGGAGCGCGGGGGGTCCTACGAGCAGTACTTC. Its translation: CASSLERGGSYEQYF.

V gene TRBV28 combines with J gene TRBJ2-6; D is perhaps TRBD1 (6 bases). V was cut by 4 bases and J by 2 bases, with 18 bases left in between. The germline CDR1 and CDR2 sequences are MDHEN and SYDVKM. This CDR3 spans 18 amino acids. This CDR3 is CASSSLGGGYPGANVLTF. The CDR3 nucleotides read TGTGCCAGCAGTTCCCTTGGGGGCGGGTATCCTGGGGCCAACGTCCTGACTTTC.

In nucleotides, the CDR3 is TGCGCCAGCAGCCAAGAAGGGACTTCGCTCCACAATGAGCAGTTCTTC. Translated, it gives CASSQEGTSLHNEQFF. The chain is built from TRBV4-3 and TRBJ2-1; a possible D gene is TRBD2 (6 bases). The ends were cut back, 0 bases at V and 5 bases at J, with 14 bases in the middle. Germline CDR1 is LGHNA and CDR2 is YSLEER. This CDR3 spans 16 amino acids.

This chain links TRBV30 with TRBJ2-3, with a tentative D call TRBD1 (5 bases). Germline V gives CDR1 GTSNPN, CDR2 SVGIG (reference sequence). Trimming removed 0 bases from V and 2 bases from J, with 12 bases in between. The CDR3 extends over 15 amino acids. The CDR3 region has the DNA TGTGCCTGGAGTGTAAGGGCAGGGATCACAGATACGCAGTATTTT. It encodes CAWSVRAGITDTQYF.

This clone was detected only a few times. J is TRBJ2-2 and V is TRBV7-6; D possibly corresponds to TRBD2 (6 bases). V was pared by 2 bases and J by 4 bases, with 14 bases between. Germline CDR1 is SGHVS and CDR2 is FNYEAQ. This CDR3 contains 16 residues. The CDR3: CASSLYRREGTGELFF. The CDR3 DNA follows: TGTGCCAGCAGCTTATATAGGCGGGAAGGCACCGGGGAGCTGTTTTTT.

The chain recombines TRBV24-1 with TRBJ2-3, with D perhaps TRBD1 (5 bases). The V end lost 5 bases, the J end lost 2 bases, and 22 bases lay between the germline ends. Germline CDR1 and CDR2: KGHDR and SFDVKD. This CDR3 contains 18 residues. CDR3 in DNA: TGTGCCACCAGTGGCCTCTCCAGGGATATTCCTCCCACAGATACGCAGTATTTT. Amino acids: CATSGLSRDIPPTDTQYF.

V gene TRBV28 combines with J gene TRBJ1-1, with D possibly being TRBD1 (6 bases). Germline lookup yields CDR1 MDHEN and CDR2 SYDVKM. Between the trimmed V and J ends, which lost 6 bases and 0 bases, there was a span of 17 bases. The CDR3 runs to 16 residues. The CDR3 region has the DNA TGTGCCAGCAGCTCCGCCGGGGGGGGCTTGAACACTGAAGCTTTCTTT. Its protein product is CASSSAGGGLNTEAFF.

This clone was seen only a few times. The V call is TRBV19, the J call TRBJ2-5; 8 bases agree with TRBD1. Per germline, CDR1 LNHDA and CDR2 SQIVND (reference sequence). After removal of 2 bases from V and 7 bases from J, the junction contained 6 bases not matched to a gene. The length of the CDR3 is 14 residues. The CDR3 DNA reads TGTGCCAGTAGTATAAGGGGGACAGGTCGGACCCAGTACTTC. Amino acid sequence: CASSIRGTGRTQYF.

This clone was seen only once. The chain employs TRBV9 and TRBJ2-7; 7 bases map to TRBD2. CDR1 and CDR2 (germline): SGDLS, YYNGEE. The CDR3 extends over 13 amino acids. The trim removed 4 bases at V and 3 bases at J, leaving 4 bases unmatched. The CDR3 sequence is CASSTGGDYEQYF. The CDR3 nucleotides read TGTGCCAGCAGCACTGGGGGGGACTACGAGCAGTACTTC.

The CDR3 region is CASSPGQTEQYF. The CDR3 coding sequence is TGTGCCAGCAGTCCTGGACAGACCGAGCAGTACTTC. The chain combines TRBV7-9 with TRBJ2-7, with D perhaps matching TRBD1 (6 bases). Trimming left V 6 bases short and J 6 bases short, with 12 bases between. The CDR3 is 12 amino acids. CDR1 and CDR2 from the germline V gene are SEHNR and FQNEAQ (reference sequence).

V is TRBV4-3 and J is TRBJ1-4, with 7 positions matching TRBD1. From germline, CDR1 is LGHNA and CDR2 YSLEER. The ends lost 0 bases at V and 4 bases at J; junction bases unmatched: 5. The CDR3 totals 16 residues. The CDR3 nucleotides read TGCGCCAGCAGCCAAGATCCCAGGGGGTTTAATGAAAAACTGTTTTTT. This codes for CASSQDPRGFNEKLFF.

This clone was seen once. The J gene is TRBJ1-4, the V gene TRBV2, with TRBD1 matching 8 bases. V shed 9 bases, J shed 3 bases, and the junction held 6 bases outside the gene matches. Germline V CDR1 and CDR2: SNHLY, FYNNEI. The CDR3 consists of 14 residues. The CDR3: CARSTGGANEKLFF. The CDR3 nucleotides read TGTGCCAGATCTACAGGGGGAGCTAATGAAAAACTGTTTTTT. Based on the CDR3 plus reference TRBV2 and TRBJ1-4, the full variable domain is EPEVTQTPSHQVTQMGQEVILRCVPISNHLYFYWYRQILGQKVEFLVSFYNNEISEKSEIFDDQFSVERPDGSNFTLKIRSTKLEDSAMYFCARSTGGANEKLFFGSGTQLSVL.

The rearrangement uses TRBV11-1 and TRBJ2-2; 7 nucleotides line up with TRBD2. J was trimmed by 5 bases and V by 1 base; bases with no gene match: 4. Germline-derived CDR1 and CDR2 are SGHAT and FQDESV (reference sequence). CDR3 size: 15 residues. CDR3: CASSLDRRGTGELFF. CDR3 bases: TGTGCCAGCAGCTTAGATCGGCGGGGGACCGGGGAGCTGTTTTTT.

The V and J genes are TRBV11-2 and TRBJ2-3, with 7 bases identical to TRBD2. The CDR3 loop spans 18 amino acids. Germline V gene data show CDR1 as SGHAT and CDR2 as FQNNGV. V shed 1 base, J shed 0 bases, and the junction held 10 bases outside the gene matches. CDR3 nucleotides: TGTGCCAGCAGCTTAGTAACAAGCGGGGCCGCAAGCACAGATACGCAGTATTTT. Translated: CASSLVTSGAASTDTQYF.

The chain combines TRBV28 with TRBJ1-4, with a possible D match to TRBD1 (5 bases). The CDR3 length is 16 residues. Trimming pared 2 bases from V and 7 bases from J, leaving 17 bases between. In germline, CDR1 is MDHEN, CDR2 SYDVKM. In DNA form, the CDR3 reads TGTGCCAGCAGTTTAAATGTGGGACTAGAGGGTGAAAAACTGTTTTTT. The encoded protein is CASSLNVGLEGEKLFF.

This clone was found once. The rearrangement joins TRBV5-1 to TRBJ2-3, with TRBD2 as a possible D gene (7 bases). The CDR3 extends over 14 amino acids. Germline V gives CDR1 SGHRS, CDR2 YFSETQ. V lost 6 bases and J lost 3, with 14 bases in between. CDR3: CASTSKGGTDTQYF. The CDR3 coding sequence is TGCGCCAGCACCAGCAAGGGGGGGACAGATACGCAGTATTTT.

This sequence joins TRBV29-1 and TRBJ1-5; D perhaps matches TRBD1 (5 bases). The CDR3 is 12 amino acids. The V gene lost 0 bases and the J gene lost 11 bases, with 11 bases spanning the gap. The germline CDR1 and CDR2 sequences are SQVTM and ANQGSEA. The CDR3 region has the DNA TGCAGCGTTGAAGATAGACCAGGGTCCCAGCATTTT. Protein: CSVEDRPGSQHF.

The chain joins TRBV19 to TRBJ2-7, with 11 nucleotides matching TRBD1. J was trimmed by 3 bases and V by 1 base; bases with no gene match: 5. There are 16 residues in the CDR3. Germline values: CDR1 LNHDA, CDR2 SQIVND (reference sequence). The CDR3 DNA sequence: TGTGCCAGTAGTATAGGGACAGGGGGCTTCTACTACGAGCAGTACTTC. This encodes CASSIGTGGFYYEQYF.

This CDR3 is CASSRFEGTGELFF. CDR3 coding DNA: TGTGCCAGCAGCCGATTCGAGGGTACCGGGGAGCTGTTTTTT. The chain links TRBV3-1 (or the pseudogene TRBV3-2) to TRBJ2-2; perhaps TRBD2 as D (5 bases). Germline V gene sequence: CDR1 LGHDT, CDR2 YNNKEL (reference sequence). Deletions cut 4 bases from V and 5 bases from J, with 11 bases between. This CDR3 has 14 residues.

The rearrangement uses TRBV7-2 and TRBJ2-3, with 10 nucleotides matching TRBD2. V shed 1 base and J 1 base; nucleotides not matched to a gene: 5. The CDR3 is 17 residues long. CDR1 is SGHTA, CDR2 FQGNSA, per germline. The CDR3 DNA follows: TGTGCCAGCAGCTTAGTGGGCAGCGGGGGGGGCACAGATACGCAGTATTTT. Translation gives CASSLVGSGGGTDTQYF.

The DNA of the CDR3 is TGTGCCAGCAGCTTAGCGGCCTCCGGGACACCTTATGGCTACACCTTC. This sequence encodes CASSLAASGTPYGYTF. The rearrangement uses TRBV7-2 and TRBJ1-2; TRBD1 is a possible D gene (6 bases). The CDR3 runs to 16 residues. Between the trimmed V and J ends, which lost 0 bases and 5 bases, there was a span of 16 bases. Looked up from germline, CDR1 is SGHTA and CDR2 is FQGNSA.

The chain recombines TRBV5-1 with TRBJ1-1, with a weak D call TRBD1 (5 bases). V lost 3 bases and J 1 base, leaving 10 bases between the germline ends. The CDR3 covers 14 residues. The V gene's germline CDR1 is SGHRS and CDR2 YFSETQ. The CDR3 DNA sequence: TGCGCCAGCAGCTCATTGACAGAGAACACTGAAGCTTTCTTT. Its protein product is CASSSLTENTEAFF.

This chain links TRBV18 with TRBJ1-1; 9 bases fit TRBD1. CDR1 is KGHSH and CDR2 is LQKENI in the germline V gene. The length of the CDR3 is 17 residues. Unmatched junction bases numbered 12, after V lost 4 bases and J lost 3 bases. The chain's CDR3 is CASSLQGARIFDTEAFF. CDR3 bases: TGTGCCAGCTCACTACAGGGGGCCCGGATCTTCGACACTGAAGCTTTCTTT.

This clone came up a few times. The chain employs TRBV6-5 and TRBJ1-5, with TRBD1 identical over 9 bases. Germline CDR1 reads MNHEY; CDR2 reads SVGAGI. This CDR3 region has 15 residues. Trimming took 5 bases from V and 5 from J; bases not matched to a gene: 7. The CDR3 bases are TGTGCCAGCAGTCACACAGGGGGCTGGGATCAGCCCCAGCATTTT. Its translation: CASSHTGGWDQPQHF.

The V call is TRBV4-1, the J call TRBJ2-3, with TRBD2 matching over 8 bases. There are 18 residues in the CDR3. CDR1 is MGHRA, CDR2 YSYEKL, per germline. V lost 0 bases to trimming and J lost 2 bases; unmatched junction nucleotides: 10. As DNA, the CDR3 is TGCGCCAGCAGCCAAGATGAGGGCCAGCGGGGGTTCACAGATACGCAGTATTTT. Its translation: CASSQDEGQRGFTDTQYF.

This chain connects TRBV4-2 to TRBJ2-2; TRBD2 matches at 9 bases. The CDR3 extends over 18 amino acids. Germline V gene lookup returns CDR1 LGHNA and CDR2 YNFKEQ. Trimming cost V 4 bases and J 0 bases; bases outside gene matches: 9. The CDR3, as DNA: TGTGCCAGCAGCCTCGAAGCGGGGGGATTCCCGAACACCGGGGAGCTGTTTTTT. Amino acid sequence: CASSLEAGGFPNTGELFF.

J is TRBJ2-2 and V is TRBV7-8; 10 nucleotides match TRBD1. V gave up 6 bases and J gave up 7 bases; unmatched junction bases: 8. CDR3 length: 15 amino acids. CDR1 is SGHVS and CDR2 is FQNEAQ in the germline V gene. The CDR3 is CASRAGTGVVGELFF. The CDR3 bases are TGTGCCAGCAGAGCCGGGACAGGGGTGGTCGGGGAGCTGTTTTTT.